This section outlines one T cell receptor (beta chain) sequence together with its context. A much larger clone differs by one base, so this may be a read error. Primers used in a second PCR of roughly 7 to 12 cycles were a sample-barcoded 5' primer and a J-beta primer mix. TCRdb independently ran MiXCR on the 5' RACE reads; one entry per CDR3 protein. The data show 1,100,000 or so distinct CDR3 sequences, around 45% seen once. This entry is derived from a study of blood T cells in healthy people across ages. This CDR3 comprises 12 residues. Germline-derived CDR1 and CDR2 are MGHDK and SYGVNS. This receptor was obtained from a woman aged 60-75 years in good health. V and J are TRBV25-1 and TRBJ1-1; D is perhaps TRBD1 (5 bases). The specimen sequenced was blood. The CDR3 loop is CAGRVKNTEAFF. The CDR3, as DNA: TGTGCCGGCAGGGTTAAGAACACTGAAGCTTTCTTT.